This T cell receptor (beta chain) derives from a study of blood T cell repertoires in COVID-19. Study-level information: The United States, Italy and Spain provided the acute and convalescent COVID-19 samples.

Trimming removed 8 bases from V and 0 bases from J, with 14 bases in between. The CDR3 runs 14 residues. Germline V gene data show CDR1 as MNHEY and CDR2 as SVGAGI. As originally analysed: For nucleated cells, counts were estimated from reference gene primer amplification. Libraries were prepared by immunoSEQ multiplex PCR; TCRdb keeps only in-frame clonotypes and omits some of them. D and trimming come from the DNA, and the V and J calls and clone size come from that table. This sample has fewer than 250,000 clones, with roughly 88% found just once. J is TRBJ2-7 and V is TRBV6-5, with D perhaps TRBD2 (7 bases). Sequenced sample: peripheral blood. The receptor comes from an elderly woman with COVID-19, enrolled during active disease. Here the CDR3 DNA reads TGTGCCAGCCTTCCGCGGGGGCTCTCCTACGAGCAGTACTTC. It encodes CASLPRGLSYEQYF.